Listed below are T cell receptor beta chains from one sample, sequenced in a study of cytomegalovirus exposure and HLA in healthy donors. Clones were read by immunoSEQ multiplex PCR, and TCRdb kept only the in-frame ones, dropping some. The data hold some 170,000 clones, with 80% to 85% observed a single time. The specimen sequenced was PBMCs. All receptors derive from a man younger than 45 in good health and CMV-seropositive. Both conserved end residues are part of each CDR3. Each record gives: clone size, CDR3 length, V gene, J gene, D gene, CDR3 DNA, CDR3 protein. The D gene is left open where the match is weak. Some rows mark clone size as missing; the rest say once, few, many or name a class of expanded clone.

size: -
length: 14
V: TRBV5-1
J: TRBJ2-7
D: TRBD2
DNA: TGCGCCAGCAGCGTAGGCTTGGGAGGGGACGAGCAGTACTTC
CDR3: CASSVGLGGDEQYF

size: -
length: 14
V: TRBV28
J: TRBJ1-2
D: TRBD1
DNA: TGTGCCAGCAGTGTCGACAGGGTGGCATATGGCTACACCTTC
CDR3: CASSVDRVAYGYTF

size: -
length: 16
V: TRBV28
J: TRBJ2-3
D: TRBD2
DNA: TGTGCCAGCAGTCCATCTAGCGGGGGGCCCACAGATACGCAGTATTTT
CDR3: CASSPSSGGPTDTQYF

size: once
length: 11
V: TRBV27
J: TRBJ2-7
D: TRBD2
DNA: TGTGCCAGCAAACTAGCGCGCGAGCAGTACTTC
CDR3: CASKLAREQYF

size: once
length: 13
V: TRBV7-6
J: TRBJ2-1
D: -
DNA: TGTGCCAGCAGCTGGGATACTAGGCCTCCTCAGTTCTTC
CDR3: CASSWDTRPPQFF

size: -
length: 14
V: TRBV29-1
J: TRBJ2-3
D: TRBD1
DNA: TGCAGCGCCTCCGGGACAGAAAACACAGATACGCAGTATTTT
CDR3: CSASGTENTDTQYF

size: -
length: 15
V: TRBV2
J: TRBJ2-2
D: -
DNA: TGTGCCAGCAGTGAACAGAGGGCGGACACCGGGGAGCTGTTTTTT
CDR3: CASSEQRADTGELFF

size: -
length: 14
V: TRBV27
J: TRBJ1-1
D: TRBD1
DNA: TGTGCCAGCAGTTTGACAGGGACGAACACTGAAGCTTTCTTT
CDR3: CASSLTGTNTEAFF

size: -
length: 14
V: TRBV11-3
J: TRBJ2-7
D: -
DNA: TGTGCCAGCAGCTCCGGTAGTCGAGTTAGAGAGCAGTACTTC
CDR3: CASSSGSRVREQYF

size: -
length: 14
V: TRBV10-3
J: TRBJ1-2
D: TRBD1
DNA: TGTGCCATCAGTGGGGACAGTCGCAACTATGGCTACACCTTC
CDR3: CAISGDSRNYGYTF

size: -
length: 18
V: TRBV5-4
J: TRBJ1-5
D: TRBD1
DNA: TGTGCCAGCAGCTTGGGGACAGGGGGACCTTTTAGCAATCAGCCCCAGCATTTT
CDR3: CASSLGTGGPFSNQPQHF

size: -
length: 14
V: TRBV9
J: TRBJ2-5
D: -
DNA: TGTGCCAGCAGCCCCGGGGGGCAACAAGAGACCCAGTACTTC
CDR3: CASSPGGQQETQYF

size: -
length: 12
V: TRBV28
J: TRBJ2-7
D: TRBD1
DNA: TGTGCCAGCAGAATACAGGGGTACGAGCAGTACTTC
CDR3: CASRIQGYEQYF

size: -
length: 15
V: TRBV5-4
J: TRBJ2-7
D: TRBD1
DNA: TGTGCCAGCAGCTCGGTGACAGGGTCTACCTACGAGCAGTACTTC
CDR3: CASSSVTGSTYEQYF

size: -
length: 12
V: TRBV7-2
J: TRBJ2-3
D: -
DNA: TGTGCCAGCAGCTCCTACTCAGATACGCAGTATTTT
CDR3: CASSSYSDTQYF

size: -
length: 13
V: TRBV7-9
J: TRBJ1-1
D: TRBD1
DNA: TGTGCCAGCAGTTTTGACAGGGTCACTGAAGCTTTCTTT
CDR3: CASSFDRVTEAFF

size: once
length: 14
V: TRBV9
J: TRBJ1-1
D: -
DNA: TGTGCCAGCAGCGCGATGGAGTGGCGGACTGAAGCTTTCTTT
CDR3: CASSAMEWRTEAFF

size: once
length: 13
V: TRBV7-9
J: TRBJ1-1
D: -
DNA: TGTGCCAGCAGCTATCGGAGGAACACTGAAGCTTTCTTT
CDR3: CASSYRRNTEAFF

size: -
length: 16
V: TRBV19
J: TRBJ1-5
D: -
DNA: TGTGCCAGTACGAGGGAGGGGGAAGGGAGGAATCAGCCCCAGCATTTT
CDR3: CASTREGEGRNQPQHF

size: -
length: 15
V: TRBV6-4
J: TRBJ2-7
D: TRBD2
DNA: TGTGCCAGCAGTCCCAGCGGGAGGGCCATCTCCGAGCAGTACTTC
CDR3: CASSPSGRAISEQYF

size: -
length: 19
V: TRBV7-6
J: TRBJ2-2
D: TRBD2
DNA: TGTGCCAGCAGCCAAAGGACTAGCGGAATGATCGCGAACACCGGGGAGCTGTTTTTT
CDR3: CASSQRTSGMIANTGELFF

size: -
length: 16
V: TRBV28
J: TRBJ1-3
D: TRBD1
DNA: TGTGCCAGCTCCTGGGACAGAAGTGGCTCTGGAAACACCATATATTTT
CDR3: CASSWDRSGSGNTIYF

size: -
length: 11
V: TRBV29-1
J: TRBJ1-2
D: -
DNA: TGCAGCGTTGGGTCAGAATATGGCTACACCTTC
CDR3: CSVGSEYGYTF

size: few
length: 15
V: TRBV9
J: TRBJ2-3
D: TRBD1
DNA: TGTGCCAGCAGCTCCGGACAGGGGGAGACAGATACGCAGTATTTT
CDR3: CASSSGQGETDTQYF

size: -
length: 13
V: TRBV10-3
J: TRBJ2-2
D: -
DNA: TGTGCCATCAGTCAAGACCCGGGCGGGGAGCTGTTTTTT
CDR3: CAISQDPGGELFF

size: once
length: 14
V: TRBV6-6
J: TRBJ1-4
D: TRBD1
DNA: TGTGCCAGCAGGTCGACAGGGTATAATGAAAAACTGTTTTTT
CDR3: CASRSTGYNEKLFF

size: few
length: 13
V: TRBV11-2
J: TRBJ1-1
D: -
DNA: TGTGCCAGCAGCTATTCAGGGGAAACTGAAGCTTTCTTT
CDR3: CASSYSGETEAFF

size: few
length: 15
V: TRBV5-4
J: TRBJ1-2
D: -
DNA: TGTGCCAGCAGCTCCTACAGGGACCAGAACTATGGCTACACCTTC
CDR3: CASSSYRDQNYGYTF

size: -
length: 14
V: TRBV6-5
J: TRBJ1-2
D: -
DNA: TGTGCCAGCAGTTCGGACGGAGGCAACTATGGCTACACCTTC
CDR3: CASSSDGGNYGYTF

size: -
length: 12
V: TRBV27
J: TRBJ2-1
D: -
DNA: TGTGCCAGCAGTTTAGCAGGCTATGAGCAGTTCTTC
CDR3: CASSLAGYEQFF

size: -
length: 14
V: TRBV7-9
J: TRBJ1-1
D: -
DNA: TGTGCCAGCAGCTACCCCAATCGGGACACTGAAGCTTTCTTT
CDR3: CASSYPNRDTEAFF

size: -
length: 16
V: TRBV7-3
J: TRBJ2-2
D: -
DNA: TGTGCCAGCAGCCCCCTGGGGAGTGCGAACACCGGGGAGCTGTTTTTT
CDR3: CASSPLGSANTGELFF

size: -
length: 15
V: TRBV5-6
J: TRBJ2-3
D: -
DNA: TGTGCCAGCAGCTCGGACTTTCCTAGCACAGATACGCAGTATTTT
CDR3: CASSSDFPSTDTQYF

size: -
length: 17
V: TRBV5-5
J: TRBJ1-6
D: -
DNA: TGTGCCAGCAGCCAGGACAGCCATTCTTCCTATAATTCACCCCTCCACTTT
CDR3: CASSQDSHSSYNSPLHF

size: -
length: 15
V: TRBV5-4
J: TRBJ2-3
D: TRBD2
DNA: TGTGCCAGCAGCTCCAGCGGGAGGGCAGTAGATACGCAGTATTTT
CDR3: CASSSSGRAVDTQYF

size: -
length: 15
V: TRBV19
J: TRBJ2-3
D: TRBD1
DNA: TGTGCCAGTAGTGCACGGGACAGGGGGACAGATACGCAGTATTTT
CDR3: CASSARDRGTDTQYF

size: -
length: 12
V: TRBV28
J: TRBJ1-1
D: TRBD1
DNA: TGTGCCAGTACAGGGGGGAACACTGAAGCTTTCTTT
CDR3: CASTGGNTEAFF

size: -
length: 14
V: TRBV11-2
J: TRBJ1-1
D: -
DNA: TGTGCCAGCAGCTTAGACAGGGCGGACACTGAAGCTTTCTTT
CDR3: CASSLDRADTEAFF

size: -
length: 16
V: TRBV30
J: TRBJ1-1
D: TRBD1
DNA: TGTGCCTGGAGTTCCGGGACAGGGCCCTCTAACACTGAAGCTTTCTTT
CDR3: CAWSSGTGPSNTEAFF

size: -
length: 14
V: TRBV7-2
J: TRBJ1-1
D: -
DNA: TGTGCCAGCAGCTTAGTGGCAGTGAACACTGAAGCTTTCTTT
CDR3: CASSLVAVNTEAFF

size: -
length: 15
V: TRBV7-6
J: TRBJ2-7
D: -
DNA: TGTGCCAGCAGCTTAGATGGGGGGAGTGTTTACGAGCAGTACTTC
CDR3: CASSLDGGSVYEQYF

size: once
length: 15
V: TRBV4-1
J: TRBJ2-7
D: TRBD1
DNA: TGCGCCAGCAGCCTTCTAAGGGGGCCCGCCTACGAGCAGTACTTC
CDR3: CASSLLRGPAYEQYF

size: -
length: 18
V: TRBV2
J: TRBJ2-2
D: TRBD2
DNA: TGTGCCAGCGGGGCGGTAGCGGGACGATTAGCGAACACCGGGGAGCTGTTTTTT
CDR3: CASGAVAGRLANTGELFF

size: few
length: 13
V: TRBV4-2
J: TRBJ2-7
D: -
DNA: TGTGCCAGCAGCCCCATGTTGGAGAACGAGCAGTACTTC
CDR3: CASSPMLENEQYF

size: once
length: 15
V: TRBV29-1
J: TRBJ2-1
D: TRBD2
DNA: TGCAGCGTTGGAACTAGCGGGGTATCCTACAATGAGCAGTTCTTC
CDR3: CSVGTSGVSYNEQFF

size: -
length: 16
V: TRBV27
J: TRBJ2-1
D: TRBD2
DNA: TGTGCCAGCAGTTCAATTAGCGGGGGGGACTACAATGAGCAGTTCTTC
CDR3: CASSSISGGDYNEQFF